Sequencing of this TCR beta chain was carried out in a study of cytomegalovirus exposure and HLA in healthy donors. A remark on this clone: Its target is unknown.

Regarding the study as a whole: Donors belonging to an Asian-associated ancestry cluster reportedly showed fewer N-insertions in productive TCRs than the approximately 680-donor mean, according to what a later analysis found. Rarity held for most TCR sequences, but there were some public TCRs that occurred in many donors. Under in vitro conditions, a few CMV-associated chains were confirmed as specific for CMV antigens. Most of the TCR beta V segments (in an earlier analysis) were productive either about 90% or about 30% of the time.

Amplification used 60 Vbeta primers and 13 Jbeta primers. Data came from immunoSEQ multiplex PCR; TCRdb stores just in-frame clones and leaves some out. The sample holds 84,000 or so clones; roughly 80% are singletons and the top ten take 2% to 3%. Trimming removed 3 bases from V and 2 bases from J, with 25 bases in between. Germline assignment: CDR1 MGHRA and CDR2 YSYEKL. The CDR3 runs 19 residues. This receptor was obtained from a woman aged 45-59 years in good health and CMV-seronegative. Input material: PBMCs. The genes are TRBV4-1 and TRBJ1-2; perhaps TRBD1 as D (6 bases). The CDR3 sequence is CASSQVVRDRRLKNYGYTF. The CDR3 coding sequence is TGCGCCAGCAGCCAGGTGGTCCGCGACAGGCGATTAAAAAACTATGGCTACACCTTC.